These 15 T cell receptor beta chains were all obtained from the same sample, sequenced in a study of T-cell memory formation after mild COVID-19. TCRdb re-called the 5' RACE reads through MiXCR, storing one row per CDR3 protein. The table includes 200,000 to 250,000 distinct CDR3 sequences, 16% detected once. The specimen was PBMCs or a T cell subset sorted from them (not recorded which). These receptors all stem from a man aged 18 to 35 who had mild COVID-19 (a few samples of this study predate the infection). Cell type and time point are not known.

This chain connects TRBV7-3 to TRBJ2-1; D uncertain. This CDR3 comprises 12 residues. V dropped 5 bases and J dropped 7 bases, with 9 bases sitting between them. Germline V gene data show CDR1 as SGHTA and CDR2 as FQGTGA. The CDR3, as DNA: TGTGCCAGCAGCCAGACTGGAAATGAGCAGTTCTTC. Translating it yields CASSQTGNEQFF.

Many counts were recorded for this clonotype. V gene TRBV12-3 or TRBV12-4 combines with J gene TRBJ1-6; D perhaps matches TRBD1 (6 bases). There are 14 residues in the CDR3. Trimming cost V 7 bases and J 7 bases, with 14 bases left between them. For the CDR3, the DNA is TGTGCCAGCACCCTCCAAGGGGGGAATTCACCCCTCCACTTT. Its translation is CASTLQGGNSPLHF.

The sample holds many counts of this clonotype. This chain joins TRBV5-1 and TRBJ2-3; D unclear. CDR3 size: 14 residues. Trimming stripped 3 bases from V and 9 bases from J, with 17 bases between. Germline V gene sequence: CDR1 SGHRS, CDR2 YFSETQ. The CDR3 sequence is CASSSQGPAGTQYF. CDR3 in DNA: TGCGCCAGCAGCTCCCAAGGTCCGGCAGGAACGCAGTATTTT.

This clonotype was seen only once. This sequence joins TRBV6-1 and TRBJ1-2; 7 positions agree with TRBD1. V lost 6 bases and J lost 3; bases outside the gene matches: 7. Germline CDR1 and CDR2: MNHNS and SASEGT. The CDR3 spans 14 residues. This CDR3 is CASSRPQGDYGYTF. DNA for the CDR3: TGTGCCAGCAGCCGCCCCCAGGGGGACTATGGCTACACCTTC.

V usage is TRBV3-1 and J usage is TRBJ1-1; D is unresolved. V was trimmed by 4 bases and J by 1 base, leaving 10 bases between them. The CDR3 has 14 residues. Germline CDR1 is LGHDT and CDR2 is YNNKEL (reference sequence). CDR3 loop: CASSPGLKNTEAFF. CDR3 in DNA: TGTGCCAGCAGCCCTGGACTGAAGAACACTGAAGCTTTCTTT.

The chain carries TRBV6-6 and TRBJ2-5, with D maybe TRBD1 (6 bases). The CDR3 runs 14 residues. Per the germline V gene, CDR1 is MNHNY and CDR2 is SVGAGI (reference sequence). With 0 bases removed from V and 5 bases from J, the gap between germline ends came to 10 bases. The CDR3 is CASSYSGGPETQYF. CDR3 DNA sequence: TGTGCCAGCAGTTACTCTGGGGGCCCGGAGACCCAGTACTTC.

This clonotype was counted between two and nine times. The CDR3 nucleotides are TGTGCCAGCAGCTTTACGACAGGGAGGCACACTGAAGCTTTCTTT. Its translation: CASSFTTGRHTEAFF. The chain recombines TRBV5-4 with TRBJ1-1; 7 nucleotides line up with TRBD1. Unmatched junction bases numbered 7, after V lost 2 bases and J lost 3 bases. This CDR3 region has 15 residues. Looked up from germline, CDR1 is SGHNT and CDR2 is YYREEE (reference sequence). Supplemented by reference TRBV5-4 and TRBJ1-1, the full variable domain reads ETGVTQSPTHLIKTRGQQVTLRCSSQSGHNTVSWYQQALGQGPQFIFQYYREEENGRGNFPPRFSGLQFPNYSSELNVNALELDDSALYLCASSFTTGRHTEAFFGQGTRLTVV.

This clonotype was picked up many times. The chain combines TRBV15 with TRBJ1-5; no reliable D call. Trimming took 1 base from V and 6 from J, leaving 7 bases between them. CDR1 and CDR2 from the germline V gene are LNHNV and YYDKDF (reference sequence). This CDR3 contains 13 residues. The CDR3 loop is CATSRGVGQPQHF. CDR3 sequence (DNA): TGTGCCACCAGCAGAGGGGTGGGTCAGCCCCAGCATTTT.

The CDR3 loop reads CSVSGLLGYEKLFF. The CDR3 DNA reads TGCAGCGTCTCCGGACTCCTTGGGTATGAAAAACTGTTTTTT. This rearrangement joins TRBV29-1 to TRBJ1-4, with D unresolved. CDR3 length equals 14 residues. Deletions cut 6 bases from V and 6 bases from J, with 17 bases between. In germline, CDR1 is SQVTM, CDR2 ANQGSEA.

V usage is TRBV12-3 or TRBV12-4 and J usage is TRBJ2-7, with D possibly called TRBD1 or TRBD2 (6 bases each). The CDR3 spans 16 residues. Trimming pared 7 bases from V and 3 bases from J, leaving 22 bases between. The CDR3 sequence is CASTKSRGDTDYEQYV. The CDR3 DNA sequence: TGTGCCAGCACCAAATCGAGGGGGGACACCGACTACGAGCAGTACGTC.

The chain recombines TRBV4-3 with TRBJ2-3; D might be TRBD1 (5 bases). V lost 2 bases, J lost 2 bases, and 14 bases lay in between. This CDR3 is built from 16 residues. The germline V gene encodes CDR1 LGHNA and CDR2 YSLEER. As DNA, the CDR3 is TGCGCCAGCAGCCAAAGCCCGCGACAGTCCACAGATACGCAGTATTTT. This sequence encodes CASSQSPRQSTDTQYF.

The J gene is TRBJ2-1, the V gene TRBV7-2, with D perhaps matching TRBD1 (5 bases). CDR3 size: 14 residues. CDR1 and CDR2 from the germline V gene are SGHTA and FQGNSA. V lost 8 bases, J lost 1 base, and 12 bases lay in between. The CDR3, as DNA: TGTGCCAGCCGACGCGCAGGGTCCTACAATGAGCAGTTCTTC. The encoded protein is CASRRAGSYNEQFF.

V and J are TRBV7-2 and TRBJ1-1; TRBD1 matches at 10 bases. With 11 bases clipped from V and 1 base from J, the junction kept 10 bases outside the gene matches. CDR1 is SGHTA and CDR2 is FQGNSA in the germline V gene. The length of the CDR3 is 15 residues. The CDR3, as DNA: TGTGCCGGGAGAAGACAGGGGGCCCCGAACACTGAAGCTTTCTTT. Translation gives CAGRRQGAPNTEAFF.

This clonotype was counted a few times. This sequence joins TRBV5-1 and TRBJ2-5; tentative D call: TRBD1 (5 bases). CDR3 length: 15 residues. Trimming stripped 0 bases from V and 2 bases from J, with 11 bases between. The germline CDR1 and CDR2 sequences are SGHRS and YFSETQ. CDR3 residues: CASSLGQTTQETQYF. CDR3 in DNA: TGCGCCAGCAGCTTGGGACAGACCACTCAAGAGACCCAGTACTTC.

The chain carries TRBV29-1 and TRBJ1-1; possible D gene TRBD1, 6 bases. This CDR3 is built from 13 residues. Germline lookup yields CDR1 SQVTM and CDR2 ANQGSEA. Trimming stripped 4 bases from V and 4 bases from J, with 13 bases between. In DNA, the CDR3 is TGCAGCGTTGTTCAGGGAGGGGGCACTGAAGCTTTCTTT. Its translation is CSVVQGGGTEAFF.